This passage covers 20 T cell receptor beta chains from one sample sequenced in a study of control samples from healthy donors and cancer patients. The table came from immunoSEQ multiplex PCR; TCRdb's copy has only in-frame clones and leaves some out. The table includes approximately 90,000 clones, around four fifths detected once. What was sequenced was blood. These TCRs come from a man aged 25-40 years in good health.

The rearrangement uses TRBV11-1 and TRBJ1-2; no definite D call. V lost 0 bases, J lost 0 bases, and 5 bases lay in between. CDR3 length: 14 residues. CDR1 is SGHAT, CDR2 FQDESV, per germline (reference sequence). The CDR3 DNA sequence: TGTGCCAGCAGCTTAGCCGCCGCTAACTATGGCTACACCTTC. Its protein is CASSLAAANYGYTF.

The CDR3 bases are TGCGCCACGGGACTCGGGGGAGGCACGCAGTATTTT. It encodes CATGLGGGTQYF. This chain joins TRBV10-2 and TRBJ2-3; tentative D call: TRBD2 (6 bases). Germline V lookup: CDR1 WSHSY, CDR2 SAAADI. The CDR3 totals 12 residues. V was shortened by 10 bases and J by 9 bases, with 17 bases between the two germline ends.

V gene TRBV5-1 combines with J gene TRBJ1-1, with D possibly matching TRBD1 (6 bases). The CDR3 runs 16 residues. Germline loops: CDR1 SGHRS, CDR2 YFSETQ. V lost 4 bases and J 5 bases, leaving 21 bases between the germline ends. CDR3: CASSPEGSGARTEAFF. DNA for the CDR3: TGCGCCAGCAGCCCAGAGGGGTCGGGGGCTAGAACTGAAGCTTTCTTT.

This chain links TRBV19 with TRBJ1-1; the D is unclear. Germline assignment: CDR1 LNHDA and CDR2 SQIVND (reference sequence). V gave up 5 bases and J gave up 1 base, with 26 bases separating them. The length of the CDR3 is 19 residues. The CDR3 reads CASSLRDPQKGTRNTEAFF. DNA for the CDR3: TGTGCCAGTAGTCTCCGCGACCCCCAGAAAGGCACCAGGAACACTGAAGCTTTCTTT. Based on the CDR3 plus reference TRBV19 and TRBJ1-1, the full variable domain is DGGITQSPKYLFRKEGQNVTLSCEQNLNHDAMYWYRQDPGQGLRLIYYSQIVNDFQKGDIAEGYSVSREKKESFPLTVTSAQKNPTAFYLCASSLRDPQKGTRNTEAFFGQGTRLTVV.

The table lists this clone with a count of one. The genes are TRBV7-2 and TRBJ2-1, with unresolved D. Germline V gives CDR1 SGHTA, CDR2 FQGNSA. Trimming cost V 1 base and J 4 bases, with 8 bases left between them. This CDR3 is built from 14 residues. CDR3 sequence reads: CASSLETEYNEQFF. The DNA of the CDR3 is TGTGCCAGCAGCTTAGAGACCGAATACAATGAGCAGTTCTTC.

The chain uses TRBV28 and TRBJ2-7, with D hard to call. V was shortened by 3 bases and J by 0 bases, with 9 bases between the two germline ends. CDR3 length equals 14 residues. Germline V lookup: CDR1 MDHEN, CDR2 SYDVKM. CDR3 in amino acids: CASSFSPGSYEQYF. The CDR3 DNA follows: TGTGCCAGCAGTTTCTCTCCAGGCTCCTACGAGCAGTACTTC.

The CDR3 bases are TGTGCCAGCAGTTTTTTTATGGGCAGCAGTAATGAAAAACTGTTTTTT. Translating gives CASSFFMGSSNEKLFF. The V call is TRBV6-5, the J call TRBJ1-4; D is unresolved. Germline V lookup: CDR1 MNHEY, CDR2 SVGAGI. V was cut by 4 bases and J by 4 bases, with 16 bases left in between. This CDR3 comprises 16 residues.

The chain couples TRBV2 to TRBJ1-2; D is undetermined. The CDR3 totals 10 residues. The germline V gene has CDR1 SNHLY and CDR2 FYNNEI. V was pared by 8 bases and J by 4 bases, with 5 bases between. In DNA, the CDR3 is TGTGCCAGCGAGATCTATGGCTACACCTTC. This gives the protein CASEIYGYTF.

The V call is TRBV11-2, the J call TRBJ1-4; 9 bases agree with TRBD1. CDR1 and CDR2 from the germline V gene are SGHAT and FQNNGV. Unmatched junction bases numbered 11, after V lost 4 bases and J lost 8 bases. The CDR3 runs 16 residues. CDR3 DNA: TGTGCCAGCAGCTCCTGGACAGGGGCGGAAGGCGAAAAACTGTTTTTT. This gives the protein CASSSWTGAEGEKLFF. The whole variable domain, remainder taken from reference TRBV11-2 and TRBJ1-4, is EAGVAQSPRYKIIEKRQSVAFWCNPISGHATLYWYQQILGQGPKLLIQFQNNGVVDDSQLPKDRFSAERLKGVDSTLKIQPAKLEDSAVYLCASSSWTGAEGEKLFFGSGTQLSVL.

This chain connects TRBV15 to TRBJ1-2, with 7 positions matching TRBD1. After removal of 4 bases from V and 7 bases from J, the junction contained 6 bases not matched to a gene. Germline loops: CDR1 LNHNV, CDR2 YYDKDF (reference sequence). The CDR3 contains 13 residues. The CDR3 DNA reads as TGTGCCACCAGCAATTACAGGGGCTCTGGCTACACCTTC. Its protein is CATSNYRGSGYTF.

V is TRBV5-1 and J is TRBJ1-1, with TRBD1 as a possible D gene (6 bases). This CDR3 region has 15 residues. Germline assignment: CDR1 SGHRS and CDR2 YFSETQ. V was pared by 0 bases and J by 1 base, with 10 bases between. CDR3 DNA: TGCGCCAGCAGCTTGGCTGGGGGACAGAACACTGAAGCTTTCTTT. It yields the protein CASSLAGGQNTEAFF.

This clone was recorded only once. The chain has TRBV2 and TRBJ1-1; D not certain. The CDR3 is 12 amino acids. Looked up from germline, CDR1 is SNHLY and CDR2 is FYNNEI. V lost 6 bases to trimming and J lost 0 bases, with 5 bases between them. CDR3 coding DNA: TGTGCCAGCAGGGAGTTGAACACTGAAGCTTTCTTT. Encoded protein: CASRELNTEAFF.

The chain has TRBV28 and TRBJ2-2; 9 nucleotides match TRBD2. CDR1 is MDHEN, CDR2 SYDVKM, per germline. V lost 5 bases to trimming and J lost 6 bases; unmatched junction nucleotides: 10. The CDR3 runs 16 residues. The CDR3 region is CASSPTLAGSPGELFF. As DNA, the CDR3 is TGTGCCAGCAGTCCCACCCTAGCGGGGAGTCCCGGGGAGCTGTTTTTT.

This clone was recorded a few times. The J gene is TRBJ1-2, the V gene TRBV30, with TRBD1 identical over 10 bases. V lost 2 bases, J lost 3 bases, and 6 bases stayed unmatched. CDR1 and CDR2 (germline): GTSNPN, SVGIG (reference sequence). The CDR3 runs 15 residues. The CDR3 DNA is TGTGCCTGGAGTACCGGGACAGGGGTTGACTATGGCTACACCTTC. Its protein product is CAWSTGTGVDYGYTF.

The chain has TRBV7-9 and TRBJ2-7; the D is unclear. This CDR3 is built from 11 residues. In germline, CDR1 is SEHNR, CDR2 FQNEAQ (reference sequence). V dropped 6 bases and J dropped 4 bases, with 7 bases sitting between them. The CDR3: CASRDQYEQYF. Here the CDR3 DNA reads TGTGCCAGCAGGGATCAGTACGAGCAGTACTTC.

V usage is TRBV5-1 and J usage is TRBJ1-2; no reliable D call. Trimming cost V 1 base and J 0 bases, with 4 bases left between them. Germline V gives CDR1 SGHRS, CDR2 YFSETQ. This CDR3 is built from 13 residues. The CDR3: CASSLQSNYGYTF. The CDR3 coding sequence is TGCGCCAGCAGCTTGCAGTCTAACTATGGCTACACCTTC.

The V gene is TRBV28, the J gene TRBJ2-7, with 12 nucleotides matching TRBD1. With V trimmed by 4 bases and J by 4 bases, 11 bases remained unmatched. CDR3 length equals 17 residues. Germline V gene sequence: CDR1 MDHEN, CDR2 SYDVKM. CDR3 loop: CASSSPTGTGGWYEQYF. CDR3 coding DNA: TGTGCCAGCAGTTCCCCCACTGGGACAGGGGGCTGGTACGAGCAGTACTTC.

The V gene is TRBV25-1, the J gene TRBJ2-3, with TRBD2 matching over 8 bases. The CDR3 runs 17 residues. Losses at the gene ends were 4 bases for V and 5 bases for J; bases not matched to a gene: 14. Germline V gives CDR1 MGHDK, CDR2 SYGVNS. The DNA for the CDR3 is TGTGCCAGCAGTGCCCTGTTAAGCGGGGGCAATCAAGATACGCAGTATTTT. It is translated as CASSALLSGGNQDTQYF.

This clone occurred a few times. The genes are TRBV12-3 or TRBV12-4 and TRBJ2-3; 7 bases align to TRBD1. This CDR3 is built from 13 residues. Trimming removed 6 bases from V and 4 bases from J; junction bases left unmatched: 4. CDR3 in amino acids: CASRKGAADTQYF. The CDR3 DNA sequence: TGTGCCAGCAGGAAGGGGGCGGCAGATACGCAGTATTTT.

CDR3 sequence (DNA): TGTGCCAGCAGCACCCGGGCAGGGTATCGCTACACCTTC. This codes for CASSTRAGYRYTF. This chain uses TRBV9 with TRBJ1-2, with D tentatively TRBD1 (5 bases). The V end lost 4 bases, the J end lost 9 bases, and 16 bases lay between the germline ends. Germline V lookup: CDR1 SGDLS, CDR2 YYNGEE. The CDR3 has 13 residues. Complete variable domain (other parts from reference TRBV9 and TRBJ1-2): DSGVTQTPKHLITATGQRVTLRCSPRSGDLSVYWYQQSLDQGLQFLIQYYNGEERAKGNILERFSAQQFPDLHSELNLSSLELGDSALYFCASSTRAGYRYTFGSGTRLTVV.